This T cell receptor (beta chain) was captured by sequencing in a study of blood T cell repertoires in COVID-19. As for the study in general: T cells, B-cell-depleted T cells, or PBMCs supplied cDNA or gDNA.

Followed longitudinally, the Seattle patients had been enrolled during active infection. V was pared by 2 bases and J by 1 base, with 9 bases between. The germline gives CDR1 SGHRS, CDR2 YFSETQ. This CDR3 contains 14 residues. Authors' data handling: Reference gene primer amplification gave estimated nucleated cell counts. Assay used: immunoSEQ multiplex PCR; TCRdb lists only in-frame clones, some missing. That table gives V, J and clone size, and the DNA gave D and trimming. The sample contains 200,000 to 250,000 clones, under 90% of which appear only once. The sequenced sample consisted of peripheral blood. The TCR originated in a woman older than 75 with COVID-19, enrolled during active disease. V gene TRBV5-1 combines with J gene TRBJ1-1, with D unresolved. The CDR3 sequence: CASSFLTSNTEAFF. The CDR3 bases are TGCGCCAGCAGCTTTTTAACTTCGAACACTGAAGCTTTCTTT.